Here is one T cell receptor (beta chain) with its context. Germline V gene data show CDR1 as LNHDA and CDR2 as SQIVND (reference sequence). This CDR3 region has 15 residues. The ends were cut back, 10 bases at V and 4 bases at J, with 22 bases in the middle. Researchers took RNA transcripts and amplified the TCR beta CDR3 regions from them. TCR CDR3 regions were first amplified by RT-PCR with HTBI primers. From the multiplex PCR reads, TCRdb called clonotypes with MiXCR, one entry per CDR3 protein. This table has around 350,000 distinct CDR3 sequences, less than 15% appearing once. Reasons for excluding patients were uncontrolled infection, other autoimmune disease, pregnancy or lactation. This sample is drawn from a study of T cells in Graves' hyperthyroidism and ophthalmopathy. For the study at large: Before any treatment, at initial diagnosis, peripheral blood was collected.

Sequencing was performed on blood. The rearrangement links TRBV19 to TRBJ1-2, with D perhaps TRBD1 (6 bases). The sequence was collected from a woman aged 18-29 years with Graves' hyperthyroidism. DNA for the CDR3: TGTGCCACCACCGGGTGGGGGGCGCGGAGCTATGGCTACACCTTC. Translated: CATTGWGARSYGYTF.